This paragraph reports one T cell receptor beta chain. These data come from a study of blood T cell repertoires in COVID-19. For the study at large: The United States, Italy and Spain supplied acute and convalescent COVID-19 samples. From T cells, B-cell-depleted T cells, or PBMCs came the material, which was cDNA or gDNA.

The CDR3 has 16 residues. Trimming took 5 bases from V and 8 from J; bases not matched to a gene: 9. Germline CDR1 is SGHVS and CDR2 is FNYEAQ. Per the authors' pipeline: The assay estimated nucleated cells by amplifying reference gene primers. Measured with immunoSEQ multiplex PCR; TCRdb has only the in-frame clones, and not every one. That table is the source of V, J and clone size, and D and trimming were worked out from the DNA. The data show about 150,000 clones, 76% seen once. This clonotype was sampled from a man aged 60-69 years with acute or convalescent COVID-19. Sequencing was carried out using peripheral blood. V gene TRBV7-6 combines with J gene TRBJ2-2; 12 nucleotides line up with TRBD2. The CDR3: CASSPGTSGLGGELFF. CDR3 DNA sequence: TGTGCCAGCAGCCCAGGGACTAGCGGGCTAGGGGGGGAGCTGTTTTTT.